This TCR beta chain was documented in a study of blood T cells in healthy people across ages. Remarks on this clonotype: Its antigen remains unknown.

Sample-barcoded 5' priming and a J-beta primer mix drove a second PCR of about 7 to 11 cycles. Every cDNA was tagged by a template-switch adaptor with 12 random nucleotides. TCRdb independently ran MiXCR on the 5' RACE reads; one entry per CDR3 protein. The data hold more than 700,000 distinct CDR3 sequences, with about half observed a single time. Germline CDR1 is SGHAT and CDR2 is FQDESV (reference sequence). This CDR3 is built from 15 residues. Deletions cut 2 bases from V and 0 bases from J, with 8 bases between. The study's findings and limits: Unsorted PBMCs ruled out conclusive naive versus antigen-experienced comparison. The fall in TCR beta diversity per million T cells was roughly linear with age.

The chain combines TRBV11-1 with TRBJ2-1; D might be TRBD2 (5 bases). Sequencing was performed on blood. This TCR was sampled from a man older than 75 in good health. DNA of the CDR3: TGTGCCAGCAGCTTATGGCGGGCCTCCTACAATGAGCAGTTCTTC. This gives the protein CASSLWRASYNEQFF. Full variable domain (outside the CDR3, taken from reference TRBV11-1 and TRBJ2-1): EAEVAQSPRYKITEKSQAVAFWCDPISGHATLYWYRQILGQGPELLVQFQDESVVDDSQLPKDRFSAERLKGVDSTLKIQPAELGDSAMYLCASSLWRASYNEQFFGPGTRLTVL.